This TCR beta chain was obtained from a study of cytomegalovirus exposure and HLA in healthy donors. Study summary: Early released data comprised 75 million to 100 million unique TCRs from HLA-typed donors.

Germline CDR1 LGHNA, CDR2 YNFKEQ. This CDR3 is 18 amino acids long. Trimming pared 0 bases from V and 4 bases from J, leaving 18 bases between. Vbeta (60) and Jbeta (13) primers were used in the PCR. As handled by the study authors: About 10 million shared chains were among the roughly 80 million unique TCR beta chains that a later analysis counted. Sequencing used immunoSEQ multiplex PCR; TCRdb keeps in-frame clones, though not all of them. V and J calls and clone size are given by that table; D and trimming were obtained from the DNA. The data hold just over 200,000 clones, with 75% to 90% observed a single time. As for this clone: The antigen remains unidentified.

Study-wide points: There were a few CMV-associated chains whose specificity for CMV antigens was confirmed in vitro.

The clonotype was recovered from a woman aged 40 to 49 in good health and CMV-seronegative. The chain joins TRBV4-2 to TRBJ1-4; D is ambiguous. Input material: PBMCs. The CDR3 sequence is CASSQDPLDSTFNEKLFF. The CDR3 DNA follows: TGTGCCAGCAGCCAAGATCCCCTTGACTCGACCTTTAATGAAAAACTGTTTTTT.